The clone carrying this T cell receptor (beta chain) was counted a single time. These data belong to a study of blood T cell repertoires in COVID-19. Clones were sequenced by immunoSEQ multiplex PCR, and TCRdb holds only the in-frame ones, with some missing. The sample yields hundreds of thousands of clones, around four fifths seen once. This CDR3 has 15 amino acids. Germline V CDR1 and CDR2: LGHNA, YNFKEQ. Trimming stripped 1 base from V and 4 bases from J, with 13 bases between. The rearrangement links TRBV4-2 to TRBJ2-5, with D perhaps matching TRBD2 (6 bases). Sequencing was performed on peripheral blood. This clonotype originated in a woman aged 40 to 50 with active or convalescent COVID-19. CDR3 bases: TGTGCCAGCAGCCAAGGGACCGGGACTCGAGAGACCCAGTACTTC. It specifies CASSQGTGTRETQYF.